The present T cell receptor (beta chain) was sequenced within a study of shared T cell receptors in the human thymus. CDR1 and CDR2 (germline): SGHRS, YFSETQ. This CDR3 is 13 amino acids long. The V gene lost 2 bases and the J gene lost 4 bases, with 9 bases spanning the gap. Profiled with immunoSEQ multiplex PCR; TCRdb holds only in-frame clones, not every one. The sample includes more than 550,000 clones, around 85% seen only once; the top ten take more than 0.008%. The table lists this clone with a count of one. The same data also went into a second study, on human thymus T cells. That paper notes: Thymus tissue for the work was resected from patients undergoing corrective heart surgery. Repertoires sampled from thymus and blood appeared biased in V and J gene usage. Reports from related research described highly overlapping thymic repertoires among unrelated individuals.

The specimen sequenced was thymocytes. The rearrangement uses TRBV5-1 and TRBJ1-1, with a possible D match to TRBD1 (5 bases). This sequence was found in a girl under three years old with a congenital heart defect. CDR3: CASSLKGATEAFF. The CDR3, as DNA: TGCGCCAGCAGCTTAAAAGGGGCCACTGAAGCTTTCTTT.